Below, 31 T cell receptor beta chains from the same sample are listed, as sequenced in a study of a mutant IDH1 vaccine in newly diagnosed glioma. Time point given: week 35, safety follow-up. Vaccination comprised doses that each held 300 ug of mutant IDH1 20-mer peptide, plus topical imiquimod. Their antigen targets remain unknown. Generated by immunoSEQ multiplex PCR, the TCRdb table keeps only in-frame clones and is missing some. Here the sample spans roughly 52,000 clones, around four fifths being singletons. The sequencing used PBMCs, collected from a glioma patient whose treatment included an IDH1 peptide vaccine. These receptor sequences come from a woman younger than 35 with glioma.

The genes are TRBV9 and TRBJ2-7; D is undetermined. Trimming removed 3 bases at V and 3 bases at J, with 13 bases between. Germline lookup yields CDR1 SGDLS and CDR2 YYNGEE. The CDR3 sequence is 14 residues long. The CDR3 DNA is TGTGCCAGCAGCGACGGTAGTAGGGACTACGAGCAGTACTTC. It translates to CASSDGSRDYEQYF.

V is TRBV15 and J is TRBJ2-1, with D perhaps assigned TRBD1 or TRBD2 (5 bases each). The ends were cut back, 2 bases at V and 4 bases at J, with 12 bases in the middle. CDR3 length: 15 residues. The germline V gene encodes CDR1 LNHNV and CDR2 YYDKDF (reference sequence). CDR3 amino acids: CATSRPDEGYNEQFF. In DNA, the CDR3 is TGTGCCACCAGCAGACCCGACGAGGGGTACAATGAGCAGTTCTTC.

This CDR3 is CSLGLANNEQFF. The CDR3 nucleotides read TGCAGCCTTGGACTAGCGAACAATGAGCAGTTCTTC. The rearrangement links TRBV29-1 to TRBJ2-1; TRBD2 agrees at 9 bases. Germline V lookup: CDR1 SQVTM, CDR2 ANQGSEA. The J segment lost 5 bases and the V segment lost 8 bases, leaving 4 bases of the junction unmatched. CDR3 length: 12 amino acids.

The rearrangement links TRBV9 to TRBJ2-7; 9 nucleotides agree with TRBD2. J was trimmed by 5 bases and V by 1 base; bases with no gene match: 10. This CDR3 is 16 amino acids long. From germline, CDR1 is SGDLS and CDR2 YYNGEE. The CDR3 loop reads CASSVSPASGVHEQYF. In DNA, the CDR3 is TGTGCCAGCAGCGTATCCCCTGCTAGCGGGGTTCACGAGCAGTACTTC. The full variable domain, its missing parts supplied by reference TRBV9 and TRBJ2-7, is DSGVTQTPKHLITATGQRVTLRCSPRSGDLSVYWYQQSLDQGLQFLIQYYNGEERAKGNILERFSAQQFPDLHSELNLSSLELGDSALYFCASSVSPASGVHEQYFGPGTRLTVT.

The chain joins TRBV7-2 to TRBJ1-5; D is perhaps TRBD1 (6 bases). V dropped 1 base and J dropped 7 bases, with 14 bases sitting between them. The CDR3 is 15 amino acids. Germline V CDR1 and CDR2: SGHTA, FQGNSA. The CDR3 sequence: CASSLVTGGGQPQHF. The CDR3 DNA follows: TGTGCCAGCAGCTTAGTAACGGGGGGCGGACAGCCCCAGCATTTT.

This clone was seen more than once but under ten times. This rearrangement joins TRBV5-6 to TRBJ2-7, with D tentatively TRBD1 or TRBD2 (5 bases each). Germline V gives CDR1 SGHDT, CDR2 YYEEEE. V gave up 4 bases and J gave up 2 bases, with 13 bases separating them. CDR3 length: 14 residues. The CDR3, as DNA: TGTGCCAGCAGCCGGGCCGGGACGACCTACGAGCAGTACTTC. This codes for CASSRAGTTYEQYF.

The chain links TRBV9 to TRBJ1-3, with D possibly TRBD1 on 6 matching bases. This CDR3 is built from 12 residues. Trimming left V 8 bases short and J 3 bases short, with 9 bases between. The germline V gene has CDR1 SGDLS and CDR2 YYNGEE. Written as DNA, the CDR3 is TGTGCCAGTCAGGGGAGTGGAAACACCATATATTTT. It codes for CASQGSGNTIYF.

V and J are TRBV18 and TRBJ1-2; D may be TRBD1 (5 bases). The CDR3 sequence is 12 residues long. Trimming stripped 6 bases from V and 7 bases from J, with 12 bases between. CDR1 and CDR2 (germline): KGHSH, LQKENI. The CDR3 spells CASSSRGVGYTF. DNA for the CDR3: TGTGCCAGCTCCTCGAGGGGAGTTGGCTACACCTTC.

The chain uses TRBV9 and TRBJ1-3; tentatively, D is TRBD1 (6 bases). The CDR3 consists of 15 residues. CDR1 is SGDLS and CDR2 is YYNGEE in the germline V gene. Trimming took off 0 bases at V and 4 bases at J, with 11 bases between the two ends. DNA for the CDR3: TGTGCCAGCAGCGTAGGGGACAACGTAGGAAACACCATATATTTT. The encoded protein is CASSVGDNVGNTIYF. The full variable domain, its missing parts supplied by reference TRBV9 and TRBJ1-3, is DSGVTQTPKHLITATGQRVTLRCSPRSGDLSVYWYQQSLDQGLQFLIQYYNGEERAKGNILERFSAQQFPDLHSELNLSSLELGDSALYFCASSVGDNVGNTIYFGEGSWLTVV.

The chain is built from TRBV6-1 and TRBJ2-7; D perhaps matches TRBD1 (6 bases). V shed 6 bases and J shed 0 bases, with 9 bases lying between them. This CDR3 has 13 amino acids. Germline CDR1 is MNHNS and CDR2 is SASEGT. The CDR3 DNA is TGTGCCAGCAGACCGACAGGCTCCTACGAGCAGTACTTC. Protein sequence: CASRPTGSYEQYF.

The chain links TRBV5-1 to TRBJ1-5, with D tentatively TRBD1 (5 bases). Trimming removed 0 bases at V and 4 bases at J, with 11 bases between. CDR1 and CDR2 from the germline V gene are SGHRS and YFSETQ. CDR3 length: 15 amino acids. In nucleotides, the CDR3 is TGCGCCAGCAGCTTGGAAGGACATAATAATCAGCCCCAGCATTTT. Amino acid sequence: CASSLEGHNNQPQHF.

The CDR3 bases are TGTGCCAGCTCACCAATTGGTCAGGGGGCGGAAGGCTACACCTTC. It translates to CASSPIGQGAEGYTF. The J gene is TRBJ1-2, the V gene TRBV18, with TRBD1 identical over 8 bases. V lost 2 bases to trimming and J lost 8 bases; unmatched junction nucleotides: 10. The CDR3 runs to 15 residues. CDR1 is KGHSH and CDR2 is LQKENI in the germline V gene.

The chain carries TRBV7-9 and TRBJ2-1; 15 bases agree with TRBD2. This CDR3 is 17 amino acids long. CDR1 and CDR2 (germline): SEHNR, FQNEAQ (reference sequence). The V gene end was trimmed by 5 bases and the J gene end by 3 bases; junction bases not matched to a gene: 5. The CDR3 is CASSAGTSGGHYNEQFF. The CDR3 DNA reads as TGTGCCAGCAGCGCAGGGACTAGCGGGGGGCACTACAATGAGCAGTTCTTC.

The rearrangement links TRBV19 to TRBJ1-2, with 10 bases matching TRBD1. The ends lost 5 bases at V and 4 bases at J; junction bases unmatched: 13. Per germline, CDR1 LNHDA and CDR2 SQIVND (reference sequence). The CDR3 length is 17 residues. The CDR3 protein is CASSPGDRGKGLYGYTF. The CDR3 DNA reads TGTGCCAGTAGTCCGGGGGACAGGGGCAAGGGGCTCTATGGCTACACCTTC.

This sequence joins TRBV4-2 and TRBJ1-5, with D unresolved. Germline CDR1 LGHNA, CDR2 YNFKEQ. Trimming removed 0 bases at V and 0 bases at J, with 15 bases between. The CDR3 has 18 amino acids. Written as DNA, the CDR3 is TGTGCCAGCAGCCAAGATCCCCCGGGTTTTCTTAGCAATCAGCCCCAGCATTTT. Protein: CASSQDPPGFLSNQPQHF.

J is TRBJ2-5 and V is TRBV25-1, with D possibly being TRBD1 (6 bases). The V end was cut by 3 bases, the J end by 1 base, with 9 bases between. CDR1 MGHDK and CDR2 SYGVNS come from the germline V gene. The CDR3 covers 14 residues. DNA for the CDR3: TGTGCCAGCAGTGACTTGGGGGCCCAAGAGACCCAGTACTTC. This sequence encodes CASSDLGAQETQYF.

V usage is TRBV7-2 and J usage is TRBJ2-1; no clear D. The CDR3 spans 16 residues. Trimming stripped 5 bases from V and 7 bases from J, with 21 bases between. Germline values: CDR1 SGHTA, CDR2 FQGNSA. CDR3 DNA sequence: TGTGCCAGCAGCCCCTTCATAGGCCCTGACTCAAATGAGCAGTTCTTC. This gives the protein CASSPFIGPDSNEQFF.

The chain combines TRBV11-3 with TRBJ1-1; the D gene is possibly TRBD1 (5 bases). V was trimmed by 7 bases and J by 3 bases, leaving 12 bases between them. Germline V gene sequence: CDR1 SGHNT, CDR2 YENEEA. The CDR3 totals 13 residues. The CDR3 nucleotides are TGTGCCAGCATCGGGACGGACTACACTGAAGCTTTCTTT. Its protein is CASIGTDYTEAFF.

The chain recombines TRBV7-8 with TRBJ2-3, with D hard to call. CDR3 length: 15 residues. Germline-derived CDR1 and CDR2 are SGHVS and FQNEAQ. Trimming left V 1 base short and J 8 bases short, with 16 bases between. As DNA, the CDR3 is TGTGCCAGCAGCTTAGGGGCCCGTGAGTCGGTTACGCAGTATTTT. Its translation: CASSLGARESVTQYF. The variable domain in full, with the rest retrieved from reference TRBV7-8 and TRBJ2-3, is GAGVSQSPRYKVAKRGQDVALRCDPISGHVSLFWYQQALGQGPEFLTYFQNEAQLDKSGLPSDRFFAERPEGSVSTLKIQRTQQEDSAVYLCASSLGARESVTQYFGPGTRLTVL.

The chain uses TRBV4-2 and TRBJ1-6; 7 positions agree with TRBD1. The CDR3 runs to 16 residues. Germline loops: CDR1 LGHNA, CDR2 YNFKEQ. V shed 1 base and J 7 bases; nucleotides not matched to a gene: 7. This CDR3 reads CASSQAQGDGNSPLHF. The CDR3 DNA reads as TGTGCCAGCAGCCAAGCCCAGGGGGATGGAAATTCACCCCTCCACTTT.

The J gene is TRBJ2-1, the V gene TRBV4-2, with a tentative D call TRBD1 (5 bases). V lost 4 bases and J lost 6, with 16 bases in between. CDR1 LGHNA and CDR2 YNFKEQ come from the germline V gene. There are 15 residues in the CDR3. CDR3 in DNA: TGTGCCAGCAGCCCCCAGGGTAGTGGCGTCAATGAGCAGTTCTTC. This translates into CASSPQGSGVNEQFF.

This chain links TRBV9 with TRBJ2-7; tentatively, D is TRBD2 (5 bases). This CDR3 is 16 amino acids long. Trimming removed 0 bases from V and 0 bases from J, with 13 bases in between. Germline assignment: CDR1 SGDLS and CDR2 YYNGEE. The chain's CDR3 is CASSVGSAFSSYEQYF. CDR3 coding DNA: TGTGCCAGCAGCGTAGGTAGCGCCTTTAGCTCCTACGAGCAGTACTTC.

V and J are TRBV4-1 and TRBJ1-1; no clear D. The CDR3 covers 15 residues. Trimming removed 8 bases from V and 1 base from J, with 17 bases in between. CDR1 is MGHRA and CDR2 is YSYEKL in the germline V gene. This CDR3 reads CASGLVQSTNTEAFF. The CDR3 DNA is TGCGCCAGCGGATTGGTTCAGTCAACGAACACTGAAGCTTTCTTT.

The V gene is TRBV20-1, the J gene TRBJ1-4, with a possible D match to TRBD1 (5 bases). The CDR3 spans 11 residues. V was cut by 8 bases and J by 8 bases, with 12 bases left in between. Germline-derived CDR1 and CDR2 are DFQATT and SNEGSKA (reference sequence). The DNA for the CDR3 is TGCAGTTTGCGACAGAGGGAAAAACTGTTTTTT. The encoded protein is CSLRQREKLFF.

This clone was seen only once. The rearrangement links TRBV11-2 to TRBJ2-3, with no clear D. V was shortened by 1 base and J by 6 bases, with 14 bases between the two germline ends. The CDR3 covers 15 residues. Germline V gives CDR1 SGHAT, CDR2 FQNNGV. CDR3 DNA: TGTGCCAGCAGCTTAGGTGCTCGCCCCAGGGATACGCAGTATTTT. This encodes CASSLGARPRDTQYF.

The chain employs TRBV30 and TRBJ1-1; possibly TRBD1 for D (5 bases). This CDR3 region has 12 residues. The V gene lost 0 bases and the J gene lost 5 bases, with 7 bases spanning the gap. The germline CDR1 and CDR2 sequences are GTSNPN and SVGIG (reference sequence). The CDR3 protein is CAWSVGGTEAFF. DNA of the CDR3: TGTGCCTGGAGTGTTGGGGGTACTGAAGCTTTCTTT.

The V and J genes are TRBV7-2 and TRBJ1-2; D possibly corresponds to TRBD1 (5 bases). Germline V gene data show CDR1 as SGHTA and CDR2 as FQGNSA. This CDR3 contains 14 residues. Trimming shortened V by 0 bases and J by 8 bases, and 13 bases separated the two germline ends. CDR3 nucleotide sequence: TGTGCCAGCAGCTTAGCTTGGGGGGGAAAGGGCTACACCTTC. This translates into CASSLAWGGKGYTF.

V usage is TRBV19 and J usage is TRBJ2-5; weak D call: TRBD2 (5 bases). The CDR3 is 13 amino acids. CDR1 is LNHDA and CDR2 is SQIVND in the germline V gene (reference sequence). The ends were cut back, 6 bases at V and 5 bases at J, with 13 bases in the middle. The CDR3 bases are TGTGCCAGTAGCCCTCCTAGCAGGGAGACCCAGTACTTC. This sequence encodes CASSPPSRETQYF.

V gene TRBV7-2 combines with J gene TRBJ2-7; D may correspond to TRBD1 or TRBD2 (6 bases each). The CDR3 has 15 amino acids. CDR1 and CDR2 (germline): SGHTA, FQGNSA. V was trimmed by 3 bases and J by 1 base, leaving 13 bases between them. The CDR3 spells CASSFSRGPSYEQYF. The CDR3, as DNA: TGTGCCAGCAGCTTCTCCCGGGGGCCTTCCTACGAGCAGTACTTC.

This chain uses TRBV5-8 with TRBJ2-1; D call uncertain. This CDR3 has 15 residues. CDR1 and CDR2 (germline): SGHTS, YDEGEE. V was clipped by 4 bases and J by 4 bases, with 15 bases between them. The CDR3 DNA reads TGTGCCAGCAGCCCCTACGCGTTGAGGTACAATGAGCAGTTCTTC. It codes for CASSPYALRYNEQFF.

This clone was recorded only once. One end of the junction does not line up with germline, which may come from a read error. This chain links TRBV7-6 with TRBJ2-1, with D possibly being TRBD2 (6 bases). Looked up from germline, CDR1 is SGHVS and CDR2 is FNYEAQ. This CDR3 is 14 amino acids long. The CDR3 region is CASSPQGTPLDQVF. CDR3 bases: TGTGCCAGCAGCCCCCAAGGGACTCCCCTCGATCAAGTCTTC.